This T cell receptor (beta chain) derives from a study of blood T cell repertoires in COVID-19. Study context: PBMCs, B-cell-depleted T cells, or T cells were the source of the cDNA or gDNA that made up the material.

The protocol was immunoSEQ multiplex PCR, while the TCRdb copy is restricted to in-frame clones and leaves out a portion. The profile covers around 50,000 clones, with around 82% appearing a single time and around 8.2% taken by the ten largest. Germline V gene lookup returns CDR1 SGDLS and CDR2 YYNGEE. V was trimmed by 0 bases and J by 7 bases, leaving 11 bases between them. This CDR3 is built from 14 residues. Sequenced sample: peripheral blood. This TCR was recovered from a woman of 80 years or more with acute or convalescent COVID-19. V usage is TRBV9 and J usage is TRBJ2-1, with a tentative D call TRBD2 (6 bases). The CDR3 DNA follows: TGTGCCAGCAGCGTAGCCGGGAGTTGGAATGAGCAGTTCTTC. It specifies CASSVAGSWNEQFF.